These 5 T cell receptor beta chains were sequenced from one sample in a study of CD4 T cells in relation to SARS-CoV-2 and coronaviruses. Libraries were prepared by immunoSEQ multiplex PCR; TCRdb keeps only in-frame clonotypes and omits some of them. The profile shows tens of thousands of clones, 88% of them singletons. Sample: memory CD4+ T cells from PBMCs. These receptors all come from an adult with COVID-19.

This clone occurred once. The V gene is TRBV6-5, the J gene TRBJ1-2; TRBD1 matches 11 bases. J gave up 7 bases and V 0 bases, and 1 base lay outside the gene matches. Germline CDR1 MNHEY, CDR2 SVGAGI. The CDR3 sequence is 14 residues long. The CDR3 reads CASSYSDRGPGYTF. Here the CDR3 DNA reads TGTGCCAGCAGTTACTCGGACAGGGGGCCTGGCTACACCTTC.

The chain recombines TRBV15 with TRBJ1-1, with 7 positions matching TRBD1. Germline V gene data show CDR1 as LNHNV and CDR2 as YYDKDF (reference sequence). Trimming took 4 bases from V and 5 from J; bases not matched to a gene: 10. The CDR3 length is 15 residues. The CDR3 sequence is CATSTPTGRGTEAFF. The CDR3 DNA sequence: TGTGCCACCAGCACACCGACAGGGAGAGGAACTGAAGCTTTCTTT.

The chain links TRBV24-1 to TRBJ2-2, with D unclear. V lost 5 bases and J 7 bases, leaving 7 bases between the germline ends. Germline V lookup: CDR1 KGHDR, CDR2 SFDVKD. The CDR3 runs 12 residues. The DNA for the CDR3 is TGTGCCACCAGTGCCCCGTTCGGGGAGCTGTTTTTT. It translates to CATSAPFGELFF.

This sequence joins TRBV4-1 and TRBJ2-7; 11 nucleotides line up with TRBD2. This CDR3 spans 15 amino acids. V was pared by 0 bases and J by 6 bases, with 4 bases of the junction left unmatched. Germline V gene data show CDR1 as MGHRA and CDR2 as YSYEKL. CDR3 nucleotides: TGCGCCAGCAGCCAAGAAACTAGCGGGGGCCTCGAGCAGTACTTC. Amino acids: CASSQETSGGLEQYF.

The chain is built from TRBV5-1 and TRBJ2-3, with 8 bases fitting TRBD1. Germline lookup yields CDR1 SGHRS and CDR2 YFSETQ. The V segment lost 5 bases and the J segment 0 bases; nucleotides outside the gene matches: 5. This CDR3 spans 15 amino acids. CDR3 sequence reads: CASSWGTGSTDTQYF. The CDR3 DNA reads as TGCGCCAGCAGTTGGGGGACAGGAAGCACAGATACGCAGTATTTT.